Shown below are 17 T cell receptor beta chains from a single sample sequenced in a study of shared clonotypes between healthy human individuals (dated by TCRdb to the early 2020s). The method was the immunoSEQ multiplex PCR assay. In its TCRdb copy, this immuneACCESS table keeps in-frame sequences only and misses some clones. Where compared with another copy, unresolved V genes explain less than half of these, and the others have no known cause. The sample table holds about 1 million clones, of which more than 65% were seen once. The leading ten clones occupy approximately 1.5% of the sample. The sample was memory CD4+ T cells sorted from blood. What the cell subset or site label conveys for this sample: CD45RA-negative fraction. Source of these receptors: a man aged 18 to 29 in good health.

A remark on this clone: A far more abundant clone sits one base away, making this likely a read error. The chain links TRBV13 to TRBJ1-3; D is uncertain. The germline V gene has CDR1 PRHDT and CDR2 FYEKMQ (reference sequence). The CDR3 sequence is 15 residues long. The CDR3 bases are TGTGCCGGCAGCTTAGGGCGGTCCTCTGGAAACACCATATATTTT. Its translation: CAGSLGRSSGNTIYF.

This chain connects TRBV19 to TRBJ1-2; 7 nucleotides agree with TRBD1. V lost 8 bases, J lost 4 bases, and 7 bases stayed unmatched. This CDR3 is built from 13 residues. Germline V gives CDR1 LNHDA, CDR2 SQIVND (reference sequence). The CDR3: CASGPGQTYGYTF. In DNA form, the CDR3 reads TGTGCCAGTGGGCCGGGACAGACCTATGGCTACACCTTC.

This chain joins TRBV30 and TRBJ1-1; D not resolved. Germline CDR1 reads GTSNPN; CDR2 reads SVGIG (reference sequence). Trimming pared 5 bases from V and 3 bases from J, leaving 13 bases between. CDR3 size: 13 residues. The CDR3 protein is CAWRAGADTEAFF. The CDR3, as DNA: TGTGCCTGGCGAGCGGGCGCGGACACTGAAGCTTTCTTT.

This chain connects TRBV7-3 to TRBJ2-1; TRBD1 matches 9 bases. Per germline, CDR1 SGHTA and CDR2 FQGTGA. J was trimmed by 6 bases and V by 5 bases; bases with no gene match: 8. The CDR3 is 15 amino acids. CDR3 coding DNA: TGTGCCAGCAGCCCACGGGACAGGGCGGGCAATGAGCAGTTCTTC. The encoded protein is CASSPRDRAGNEQFF.

V is TRBV21-1 and J is TRBJ1-1. TRBV21-1 is a listed pseudogene. The CDR3 covers 15 residues. In DNA form, the CDR3 reads TGTGCCAGCAGCGTCATTATCGGGGGGAACACTGAAGCTTTCTTT. This gives the protein CASSVIIGGNTEAFF.

Written as DNA, the CDR3 is TGTGCCAGCAGCTTAGACAGTCGCTACGAGCAGTACTTC. As protein: CASSLDSRYEQYF. The chain employs TRBV7-2 and TRBJ2-7; no reliable D call. Germline CDR1 is SGHTA and CDR2 is FQGNSA. This CDR3 has 13 residues. V lost 1 base and J lost 3, with 7 bases in between.

A single count supports this clone. CDR3 nucleotides: TGTGCCATCAGGGGGACCGCGGCCGGCGAAAAACTGTTTTTT. Translation: CAIRGTAAGEKLFF. The chain couples TRBV10-3 to TRBJ1-4, with a possible D match to TRBD1 (5 bases). CDR1 ENHRY and CDR2 SYGVKD come from the germline V gene. CDR3 length equals 14 residues. The V and J ends lost 6 bases and 8 bases respectively, with 16 bases between them.

The V and J genes are TRBV18 and TRBJ2-7, with D unclear. Deletions cut 3 bases from V and 5 bases from J, with 11 bases between. The CDR3 is made up of 13 amino acids. CDR1 is KGHSH and CDR2 is LQKENI in the germline V gene. The CDR3 coding sequence is TGTGCCAGCTCACCGTCGCTAGACAACGAGCAGTACTTC. Its protein is CASSPSLDNEQYF. The full variable domain, completed using reference TRBV18 and TRBJ2-7, is NAGVMQNPRHLVRRRGQEARLRCSPMKGHSHVYWYRQLPEEGLKFMVYLQKENIIDESGMPKERFSAEFPKEGPSILRIQQVVRGDSAAYFCASSPSLDNEQYFGPGTRLTVT.

This chain uses TRBV7-2 with TRBJ2-7; D may match TRBD1 or TRBD2 (5 bases each). The ends were cut back, 5 bases at V and 4 bases at J, with 18 bases in the middle. The CDR3 runs to 15 residues. Germline-derived CDR1 and CDR2 are SGHTA and FQGNSA. The CDR3 reads CASSPSRGTWYEQYF. For the CDR3, the DNA is TGTGCCAGCAGCCCCTCGAGGGGTACCTGGTACGAGCAGTACTTC.

The chain couples TRBV27 to TRBJ1-5, with 7 bases that match TRBD1. With V trimmed by 8 bases and J by 1 base, 8 bases remained unmatched. The CDR3 extends over 15 amino acids. CDR1 is MNHEY and CDR2 is SMNVEV in the germline V gene (reference sequence). CDR3 region: CASRQGTVSNQPQHF. As DNA, the CDR3 is TGTGCCAGCCGACAGGGTACGGTGAGCAATCAGCCCCAGCATTTT.

This clone was counted ten times or more. Other DNA sequences within the sample encode an identical CDR3. This chain uses TRBV7-9 with TRBJ2-5; D remains ambiguous. Germline CDR1 is SEHNR and CDR2 is FQNEAQ (reference sequence). Trimming removed 4 bases at V and 5 bases at J, with 5 bases between. The CDR3 consists of 11 residues. The CDR3: CASSSLETQYF. The DNA for the CDR3 is TGTGCCAGCAGCTCCCTGGAGACCCAGTACTTC.

This clone appeared once. This rearrangement joins TRBV19 to TRBJ1-2; maybe TRBD1 (5 bases). V was pared by 0 bases and J by 4 bases, with 15 bases between. CDR3 size: 16 residues. The germline CDR1 and CDR2 sequences are LNHDA and SQIVND (reference sequence). CDR3 coding DNA: TGTGCCAGTAGTATAGACCCCTCCAGGGCGTCCTATGGCTACACCTTC. As protein: CASSIDPSRASYGYTF.

The J gene is TRBJ1-1, the V gene TRBV2, with D hard to call. Germline V gene data show CDR1 as SNHLY and CDR2 as FYNNEI. Trimming pared 3 bases from V and 4 bases from J, leaving 9 bases between. The CDR3 is 13 residues long. The CDR3 protein is CASSERLGTEAFF. CDR3 sequence (DNA): TGTGCCAGCAGTGAGCGTCTAGGCACTGAAGCTTTCTTT.

This clone was seen once. V and J are TRBV2 and TRBJ1-6; maybe TRBD1 (5 bases). CDR1 is SNHLY, CDR2 FYNNEI, per germline. Trimming took 2 bases from V and 7 from J, leaving 12 bases between them. The CDR3 runs to 15 residues. The CDR3 spells CASSERQGSNSPLHF. The DNA of the CDR3 is TGTGCCAGCAGTGAACGTCAGGGTTCAAATTCACCCCTCCACTTT.

This clone appeared once. Its ends do not fully match the called genes, so a read error is possible. Other DNA sequences in this sample translate to the same CDR3. This chain uses TRBV10-1 with TRBJ1-2; D remains ambiguous. From germline, CDR1 is WNHNN and CDR2 SYGVQD (reference sequence). This CDR3 spans 13 amino acids. The CDR3 DNA reads as TGTGCCAGCAGTGAGAACGCGAACTATGGCTACACCTTC. It yields the protein CASSENANYGYTF.

The chain carries TRBV2 and TRBJ1-6; D is undetermined. This CDR3 is 15 amino acids long. CDR1 and CDR2 (germline): SNHLY, FYNNEI. Trimming cost V 7 bases and J 4 bases, with 14 bases left between them. In nucleotides, the CDR3 is TGTGCCAGCACCTTCGGACTAGGATATAATTCACCCCTCCACTTT. Protein: CASTFGLGYNSPLHF. The variable domain in full, completed from reference TRBV2 and TRBJ1-6, reads EPEVTQTPSHQVTQMGQEVILRCVPISNHLYFYWYRQILGQKVEFLVSFYNNEISEKSEIFDDQFSVERPDGSNFTLKIRSTKLEDSAMYFCASTFGLGYNSPLHFGNGTRLTVT.

V usage is TRBV28 and J usage is TRBJ2-7; no definite D call. Germline assignment: CDR1 MDHEN and CDR2 SYDVKM. This CDR3 contains 16 residues. Trimming pared 3 bases from V and 1 base from J, leaving 16 bases between. The CDR3 DNA reads TGTGCCAGCAGTTTCGGTAGGTGGGGTTATTCCTACGAGCAGTACTTC. This gives the protein CASSFGRWGYSYEQYF.